These 22 T cell receptor beta chains originate from one sample sequenced in a study of shared clonotypes between healthy human individuals. The protocol was immunoSEQ multiplex PCR, while the TCRdb copy is restricted to in-frame clones and leaves out a portion. Among more than 2,000,000 clones listed, about 92% were seen once. The sample taken for sequencing was naive CD4+ T cells from PBMCs. Subset given: CD45RA+ positively selected. The receptors originated from a man between 18 and 35 years old in good health. Some clones in this sample may be carry-over from other donors' samples.

The chain couples TRBV29-1 to TRBJ2-5; D is undetermined. Trimming removed 4 bases at V and 0 bases at J, with 6 bases between. The germline gives CDR1 SQVTM, CDR2 ANQGSEA. CDR3 length: 12 amino acids. The CDR3: CSVAEYQETQYF. Here the CDR3 DNA reads TGCAGCGTTGCAGAGTACCAAGAGACCCAGTACTTC.

Of note for this clone: The same CDR3 is also encoded by other DNA sequences in this sample. The chain is built from TRBV7-2 and TRBJ2-5; D uncertain. Germline assignment: CDR1 SGHTA and CDR2 FQGNSA. Trimming took off 5 bases at V and 5 bases at J, with 6 bases between the two ends. The CDR3 is 11 amino acids. The CDR3 protein is CASSPRETQYF. The CDR3 DNA is TGTGCCAGCAGCCCCAGGGAGACCCAGTACTTC.

V usage is TRBV30 and J usage is TRBJ1-2; no reliable D call. From germline, CDR1 is GTSNPN and CDR2 SVGIG (reference sequence). The V end was cut by 0 bases, the J end by 5 bases, with 7 bases between. The CDR3 is made up of 12 amino acids. The CDR3 sequence: CAWSVREYGYTF. CDR3 DNA sequence: TGTGCCTGGAGTGTCCGGGAGTATGGCTACACCTTC.

This clone was observed a few times. V and J are TRBV2 and TRBJ1-5, with 8 bases fitting TRBD1. Per germline, CDR1 SNHLY and CDR2 FYNNEI. Trimming at V came to 6 bases and at J to 4 bases, leaving 5 bases not matched to a gene. This CDR3 has 14 residues. The CDR3 coding sequence is TGTGCCAGCAGCCAGGGGGCACTGAATCAGCCCCAGCATTTT. Its protein is CASSQGALNQPQHF.

This clone was observed once. The chain joins TRBV4-1 to TRBJ1-1, with TRBD1 identical over 7 bases. V lost 1 base and J lost 1; bases outside the gene matches: 6. The germline CDR1 and CDR2 sequences are MGHRA and YSYEKL. This CDR3 region has 16 residues. CDR3 loop: CASSQVGRGENTEAFF. The CDR3 DNA reads as TGCGCCAGCAGCCAAGTAGGCAGGGGGGAGAACACTGAAGCTTTCTTT.

The CDR3 spells CASSRFRLSNQPQHF. The CDR3 nucleotides are TGCGCCAGCAGCCGATTTCGCCTTAGCAATCAGCCCCAGCATTTT. The J gene is TRBJ1-5, the V gene TRBV4-1; D unclear. The CDR3 has 15 amino acids. Germline CDR1 is MGHRA and CDR2 is YSYEKL. V lost 4 bases and J 0 bases, leaving 10 bases between the germline ends.

V and J are TRBV6-6 and TRBJ1-1; the D gene is possibly TRBD1 (5 bases). The CDR3 extends over 15 amino acids. Germline loops: CDR1 MNHNY, CDR2 SVGAGI (reference sequence). Trimming pared 3 bases from V and 5 bases from J, leaving 16 bases between. CDR3 protein: CASSYTGSSGTEAFF. The CDR3 DNA reads as TGTGCCAGCAGTTATACAGGTTCATCAGGGACTGAAGCTTTCTTT.

The V and J genes are TRBV5-4 and TRBJ2-3; TRBD2 aligns across 11 bases. This CDR3 has 15 residues. V was pared by 3 bases and J by 4 bases, with 4 bases of the junction left unmatched. Germline V gene data show CDR1 as SGHNT and CDR2 as YYREEE (reference sequence). The CDR3 sequence is CASSYSGRAPDTQYF. The DNA for the CDR3 is TGTGCCAGCAGCTATAGCGGGAGGGCCCCAGATACGCAGTATTTT.

This rearrangement joins TRBV19 to TRBJ1-5; D is uncertain. CDR1 LNHDA and CDR2 SQIVND come from the germline V gene (reference sequence). The CDR3 extends over 14 amino acids. The germline V and J ends were trimmed by 3 bases and 6 bases, with 12 bases remaining between them. CDR3 residues: CASSMVGTGQPQHF. Written as DNA, the CDR3 is TGTGCCAGTAGTATGGTGGGTACGGGTCAGCCCCAGCATTTT. The entire variable domain, with the rest obtained from reference TRBV19 and TRBJ1-5, is as follows: DGGITQSPKYLFRKEGQNVTLSCEQNLNHDAMYWYRQDPGQGLRLIYYSQIVNDFQKGDIAEGYSVSREKKESFPLTVTSAQKNPTAFYLCASSMVGTGQPQHFGDGTRLSIL.

This chain uses TRBV7-9 with TRBJ1-5, with a weak D call TRBD1 (6 bases). Germline V gene lookup returns CDR1 SEHNR and CDR2 FQNEAQ (reference sequence). CDR3 length: 16 amino acids. The V gene lost 4 bases and the J gene lost 2 bases, with 15 bases spanning the gap. For the CDR3, the DNA is TGTGCCAGCAGCTCGGGCGGCAGGGGCCGCAATCAGCCCCAGCATTTT. It specifies CASSSGGRGRNQPQHF.

V and J are TRBV25-1 and TRBJ2-3; 8 bases align to TRBD1. Germline V CDR1 and CDR2: MGHDK, SYGVNS. V was pared by 5 bases and J by 4 bases, with 5 bases of the junction left unmatched. CDR3 size: 14 residues. CDR3 DNA: TGTGCCAGCAGTTCCGGACAGGGCCCAGATACGCAGTATTTT. This gives the protein CASSSGQGPDTQYF.

The table lists this clone with a few counts. The chain combines TRBV30 with TRBJ1-5; D gene unclear. Germline V lookup: CDR1 GTSNPN, CDR2 SVGIG (reference sequence). Trimming cost V 4 bases and J 2 bases, with 9 bases left between them. The CDR3 consists of 13 residues. The CDR3: CAWNSIGNQPQHF. CDR3 bases: TGTGCCTGGAACAGCATAGGCAATCAGCCCCAGCATTTT.

With respect to this clone: Other DNA sequences of this sample code for an identical CDR3. The rearrangement joins TRBV11-2 to TRBJ1-4; D unclear. CDR1 and CDR2 from the germline V gene are SGHAT and FQNNGV. Between the trimmed V and J ends, which lost 0 bases and 8 bases, there was a span of 1 base. This CDR3 region has 11 residues. The CDR3, as DNA: TGTGCCAGCAGCTTAGAAGAAAAACTGTTTTTT. It is translated as CASSLEEKLFF.

The chain has TRBV30 and TRBJ1-1; 7 positions agree with TRBD1. The CDR3 sequence is 17 residues long. The V gene's germline CDR1 is GTSNPN and CDR2 SVGIG (reference sequence). V shed 2 bases and J 4 bases; nucleotides not matched to a gene: 16. CDR3 sequence reads: CAWSSPPGGGSGTEAFF. In nucleotides, the CDR3 is TGTGCCTGGAGTTCCCCCCCAGGGGGGGGATCGGGCACTGAAGCTTTCTTT.

This clone was seen a single time. The chain uses TRBV28 and TRBJ1-5, with D unclear. Trimming shortened V by 4 bases and J by 8 bases, and 24 bases separated the two germline ends. The length of the CDR3 is 17 residues. Germline V lookup: CDR1 MDHEN, CDR2 SYDVKM. The CDR3 sequence: CASSSPLGPTPMEPQHF. CDR3 coding DNA: TGTGCCAGCAGTTCACCGCTTGGACCCACCCCCATGGAGCCCCAGCATTTT. The variable domain in full, with the rest retrieved from reference TRBV28 and TRBJ1-5, is DVKVTQSSRYLVKRTGEKVFLECVQDMDHENMFWYRQDPGLGLRLIYFSYDVKMKEKGDIPEGYSVSREKKERFSLILESASTNQTSMYLCASSSPLGPTPMEPQHFGDGTRLSIL.

The V call is TRBV27, the J call TRBJ2-3; no clear D. There are 15 residues in the CDR3. The V gene's germline CDR1 is MNHEY and CDR2 SMNVEV (reference sequence). V was trimmed by 3 bases and J by 0 bases, leaving 10 bases between them. CDR3 DNA sequence: TGTGCCAGCAGTTTTATCAGGTCTAGCACAGATACGCAGTATTTT. Its protein product is CASSFIRSSTDTQYF.

The chain is built from TRBV10-2 and TRBJ2-5, with TRBD2 identical over 8 bases. The CDR3 totals 17 residues. The germline V gene encodes CDR1 WSHSY and CDR2 SAAADI. Trimming removed 1 base from V and 1 base from J; junction bases left unmatched: 8. The CDR3 sequence is CASSEFDLAGIQETQYF. The CDR3 DNA reads as TGCGCCAGCAGTGAGTTCGATCTAGCGGGTATCCAAGAGACCCAGTACTTC.

V gene TRBV7-9 combines with J gene TRBJ1-3; perhaps TRBD1 as D (5 bases). The germline V and J ends were trimmed by 1 base and 7 bases, with 14 bases remaining between them. The length of the CDR3 is 15 residues. The V gene's germline CDR1 is SEHNR and CDR2 FQNEAQ (reference sequence). The CDR3, as DNA: TGTGCCAGCAGCTTAGTCCAGGGCAGCGCGAACACCATATATTTT. It codes for CASSLVQGSANTIYF.

V usage is TRBV5-4 and J usage is TRBJ2-3, with 14 nucleotides matching TRBD2. V was pared by 4 bases and J by 7 bases, with 8 bases of the junction left unmatched. Germline-derived CDR1 and CDR2 are SGHNT and YYREEE (reference sequence). CDR3 length: 16 amino acids. In nucleotides, the CDR3 is TGTGCCAGCAGCCCCCAGACTAGCGGGAGGGTAAATACGCAGTATTTT. Translating it yields CASSPQTSGRVNTQYF. Combining the CDR3 with reference TRBV5-4 and TRBJ2-3 gives the whole variable domain ETGVTQSPTHLIKTRGQQVTLRCSSQSGHNTVSWYQQALGQGPQFIFQYYREEENGRGNFPPRFSGLQFPNYSSELNVNALELDDSALYLCASSPQTSGRVNTQYFGPGTRLTVL.

CDR3 amino acids: CASSESVYWNYGYTF. CDR3 DNA sequence: TGTGCCAGCAGTGAATCGGTGTATTGGAACTATGGCTACACCTTC. The chain employs TRBV6-1 and TRBJ1-2; D not certain. The ends were cut back, 2 bases at V and 2 bases at J, with 12 bases in the middle. The V gene's germline CDR1 is MNHNS and CDR2 SASEGT. There are 15 residues in the CDR3.

The J gene is TRBJ1-5, the V gene TRBV5-1; a weak D match, TRBD1 (6 bases). This CDR3 has 16 amino acids. Germline CDR1 is SGHRS and CDR2 is YFSETQ. V shed 0 bases and J shed 0 bases, with 10 bases lying between them. CDR3 nucleotides: TGCGCCAGCAGCTTGGAAGGGGGGGCTAGCAATCAGCCCCAGCATTTT. Protein product: CASSLEGGASNQPQHF. Complete variable domain (other parts from reference TRBV5-1 and TRBJ1-5): KAGVTQTPRYLIKTRGQQVTLSCSPISGHRSVSWYQQTPGQGLQFLFEYFSETQRNKGNFPGRFSGRQFSNSRSEMNVSTLELGDSALYLCASSLEGGASNQPQHFGDGTRLSIL.

This chain uses TRBV4-1 with TRBJ1-6, with no clear D. The V end lost 2 bases, the J end lost 8 bases, and 13 bases lay between the germline ends. The CDR3 consists of 15 residues. The germline CDR1 and CDR2 sequences are MGHRA and YSYEKL. The chain's CDR3 is CASSQLVAWDSPLHF. The DNA for the CDR3 is TGCGCCAGCAGCCAATTGGTAGCGTGGGATTCACCCCTCCACTTT.